This paragraph covers one T cell receptor (beta chain) sequence. Its antigen is not known. Researchers ran the PCR with 60 Vbeta and 13 Jbeta primers. TCRdb's table, derived via immunoSEQ multiplex PCR, lists solely in-frame clones and lacks some. The data contain 150,000 to 200,000 clones, roughly four fifths of them singletons. This specimen comes from a study of cytomegalovirus exposure and HLA in healthy donors. The study's findings and limits: Reportedly, a later analysis found an Asian-associated ancestry cluster had fewer N-insertions than the roughly 670-donor mean.

The clonotype comes from a man younger than 30 in good health and CMV-seronegative. The sequencing input was PBMCs.

The CDR3 bases are TGTGCCAGCAGTCGGGGGGGGGCCTACAATGAGCAGTTCTTC. Translation: CASSRGGAYNEQFF. The J gene is TRBJ2-1, the V gene TRBV6-5; TRBD2 agrees at 8 bases. V lost 5 bases, J lost 2 bases, and 2 bases stayed unmatched. The CDR3 sequence is 14 residues long. The V gene's germline CDR1 is MNHEY and CDR2 SVGAGI.